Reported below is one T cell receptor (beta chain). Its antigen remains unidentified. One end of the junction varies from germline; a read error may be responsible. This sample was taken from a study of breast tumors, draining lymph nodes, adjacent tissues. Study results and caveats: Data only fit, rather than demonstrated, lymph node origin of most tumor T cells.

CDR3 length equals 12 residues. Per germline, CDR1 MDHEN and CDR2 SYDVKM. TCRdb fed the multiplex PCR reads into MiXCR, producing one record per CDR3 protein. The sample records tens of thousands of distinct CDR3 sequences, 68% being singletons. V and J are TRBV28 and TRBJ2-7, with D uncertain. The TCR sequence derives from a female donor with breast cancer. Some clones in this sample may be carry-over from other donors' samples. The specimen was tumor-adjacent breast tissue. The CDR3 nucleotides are TGTGCCAGCAGTTCAATTGGACGGCCCCGCGGCTTC. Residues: CASSSIGRPRGF.